The text below deals with one T cell receptor beta chain. Antigen unknown. Germline lookup yields CDR1 MNHEY and CDR2 SVGEGT. With 7 bases removed from V and 0 bases from J, the gap between germline ends came to 10 bases. CDR3 length: 14 amino acids. The record originates from a study of response to subunit inactivated influenza vaccine. TCRdb re-analysed the RT-PCR reads in MiXCR, keeping a single row per CDR3 protein. Of 500,000 or so distinct CDR3 sequences listed, approximately 15% are singletons. Notes on the study in general: Authors suggested each seasonal flu vaccination may recruit only limited numbers of new T cells.

The chain is built from TRBV6-2 or TRBV6-3 and TRBJ2-1; D perhaps matches TRBD1 (5 bases). This clonotype was sampled from a man aged 45-69 years who received an inactivated influenza vaccine. The sequences come from CD4+ T cells sorted from PBMCs, collected less than 30 months after vaccination. The CDR3: CASTHRSSYNEQFF. CDR3 nucleotide sequence: TGTGCCAGCACGCACAGGAGCTCCTACAATGAGCAGTTCTTC.